One sample yielded the 11 T cell receptor beta chains listed below, sequenced in a study of T cell responses to AZD1222 COVID-19 vaccine. Data came from immunoSEQ multiplex PCR; TCRdb stores just in-frame clones and leaves some out. The sample has about 140,000 clones, 75% to 90% seen once. The sequences come from peripheral blood, collected on day 0 of AZD1222 vaccination. The origin of the receptors is an adult in good health.

The gene calls are TRBV19 and TRBJ1-1, with D tentatively TRBD1 (6 bases). Germline V lookup: CDR1 LNHDA, CDR2 SQIVND (reference sequence). The germline V and J ends were trimmed by 6 bases and 1 base, with 18 bases remaining between them. The CDR3 contains 16 residues. The DNA for the CDR3 is TGTGCCAGTAGGTTTGGGGCGGGGGGCGCGAACACTGAAGCTTTCTTT. Protein product: CASRFGAGGANTEAFF. The full variable domain, rest sourced from reference TRBV19 and TRBJ1-1, is DGGITQSPKYLFRKEGQNVTLSCEQNLNHDAMYWYRQDPGQGLRLIYYSQIVNDFQKGDIAEGYSVSREKKESFPLTVTSAQKNPTAFYLCASRFGAGGANTEAFFGQGTRLTVV.

The J gene is TRBJ1-6, the V gene TRBV15; 8 nucleotides match TRBD1. V lost 3 bases and J lost 9; bases outside the gene matches: 4. The CDR3 sequence is 14 residues long. Germline V gives CDR1 LNHNV, CDR2 YYDKDF (reference sequence). CDR3 sequence: CATSSSGQGSPLHF. The DNA for the CDR3 is TGTGCCACCAGCAGCTCCGGACAGGGTTCACCCCTCCACTTT.

This chain joins TRBV19 and TRBJ2-7, with 13 bases matching TRBD2. The V gene's germline CDR1 is LNHDA and CDR2 SQIVND (reference sequence). The CDR3 runs 19 residues. The ends lost 4 bases at V and 2 bases at J; junction bases unmatched: 14. The CDR3, as DNA: TGTGCCAGTAGTACCCAGACTAGCGGGAGGCTAACCACGACCTACGAGCAGTACTTC. As protein: CASSTQTSGRLTTTYEQYF.

The chain carries TRBV19 and TRBJ2-2; 7 nucleotides agree with TRBD2. The CDR3 is made up of 17 amino acids. Germline V gene data show CDR1 as LNHDA and CDR2 as SQIVND (reference sequence). After removal of 1 base from V and 1 base from J, the junction contained 6 bases not matched to a gene. The CDR3 DNA sequence: TGTGCCAGTAGTATAGGATGGGCTAGCGGGAACACCGGGGAGCTGTTTTTT. Protein: CASSIGWASGNTGELFF. Looking up the rest from reference TRBV19 and TRBJ2-2 gives the full variable domain: DGGITQSPKYLFRKEGQNVTLSCEQNLNHDAMYWYRQDPGQGLRLIYYSQIVNDFQKGDIAEGYSVSREKKESFPLTVTSAQKNPTAFYLCASSIGWASGNTGELFFGEGSRLTVL.

The gene calls are TRBV7-9 and TRBJ1-6, with 7 positions matching TRBD1. CDR3 size: 15 residues. CDR1 and CDR2 from the germline V gene are SEHNR and FQNEAQ (reference sequence). V shed 4 bases and J 7 bases; nucleotides not matched to a gene: 7. The CDR3 nucleotides read TGTGCCAGCAGCTACAACGCGGGACAGAATTCACCCCTCCACTTT. Its protein is CASSYNAGQNSPLHF.

The V gene is TRBV6-5, the J gene TRBJ1-2; no definite D call. This CDR3 has 15 residues. Germline V gene sequence: CDR1 MNHEY, CDR2 SVGAGI. Trimming took 8 bases from V and 0 from J, leaving 16 bases between them. The CDR3 sequence is CASHPTGSSNYGYTF. The CDR3 DNA reads TGTGCCAGCCACCCTACGGGATCTTCTAACTATGGCTACACCTTC.

The chain is built from TRBV6-5 and TRBJ2-1; D not certain. Deletions cut 6 bases from V and 4 bases from J, with 10 bases between. The CDR3 is 13 residues long. Germline assignment: CDR1 MNHEY and CDR2 SVGAGI. CDR3 region: CASRRELYNEQFF. The CDR3, as DNA: TGTGCCAGCAGAAGAGAACTTTACAATGAGCAGTTCTTC.

The chain recombines TRBV19 with TRBJ1-4, with TRBD1 as a possible D gene (6 bases). V shed 0 bases and J shed 7 bases, with 24 bases lying between them. Germline CDR1 LNHDA, CDR2 SQIVND (reference sequence). The CDR3 is 19 amino acids. This CDR3 is CASSIDHYRTGRFGEKLFF. The CDR3 DNA sequence: TGTGCCAGTAGTATAGATCACTATCGAACAGGGAGGTTTGGTGAAAAACTGTTTTTT.

CDR3 sequence reads: CASSRGDRGLSNQPQHF. DNA of the CDR3: TGTGCCAGCAGCCGAGGGGACAGGGGTTTGAGCAATCAGCCCCAGCATTTT. V is TRBV7-9 and J is TRBJ1-5; 10 bases align to TRBD1. The germline V gene has CDR1 SEHNR and CDR2 FQNEAQ (reference sequence). The CDR3 runs 17 residues. With V trimmed by 5 bases and J by 1 base, 8 bases remained unmatched. The complete variable domain, with remaining parts taken from reference TRBV7-9 and TRBJ1-5, reads DTGVSQNPRHKITKRGQNVTFRCDPISEHNRLYWYRQTLGQGPEFLTYFQNEAQLEKSRLLSDRFSAERPKGSFSTLEIQRTEQGDSAMYLCASSRGDRGLSNQPQHFGDGTRLSIL.

The J gene is TRBJ1-1, the V gene TRBV4-1, with 7 positions matching TRBD1. CDR1 is MGHRA and CDR2 is YSYEKL in the germline V gene. With V trimmed by 1 base and J by 5 bases, 7 bases remained unmatched. The CDR3 sequence is 15 residues long. CDR3 nucleotide sequence: TGCGCCAGCAGCCAAGCCGGGGACAGAGAAACTGAAGCTTTCTTT. It translates to CASSQAGDRETEAFF.

The CDR3, as DNA: TGTGCCAGTAGTATGTTAGCGGGAGGGGGAGATACGCAGTATTTT. Residues: CASSMLAGGGDTQYF. The rearrangement uses TRBV19 and TRBJ2-3; the match to TRBD2 covers 11 bases. The V gene's germline CDR1 is LNHDA and CDR2 SQIVND (reference sequence). Losses at the gene ends were 3 bases for V and 5 bases for J; bases not matched to a gene: 4. This CDR3 is built from 15 residues. Full variable domain (missing parts from reference TRBV19 and TRBJ2-3): DGGITQSPKYLFRKEGQNVTLSCEQNLNHDAMYWYRQDPGQGLRLIYYSQIVNDFQKGDIAEGYSVSREKKESFPLTVTSAQKNPTAFYLCASSMLAGGGDTQYFGPGTRLTVL.